Shown below are 27 T cell receptor beta chains from a single sample sequenced in a study of T cells in Graves' hyperthyroidism and ophthalmopathy. Amplification of TCR beta CDR3 regions used RNA as the template. RT-PCR in the first round (using the HTBI primer set) targeted the TCR CDR3. TCRdb ran MiXCR on the multiplex PCR reads and lists one entry per CDR3 protein. Of 660,000 or so distinct CDR3 sequences listed, around 21% are singletons. The sample consisted of blood. The origin of the receptors is a man in his thirties or forties with Graves' ophthalmopathy.

There are a few counts of this clonotype. This rearrangement joins TRBV5-1 to TRBJ2-1; no clear D gene. Trimming took off 0 bases at V and 5 bases at J, with 6 bases between the two ends. CDR1 is SGHRS, CDR2 YFSETQ, per germline. The CDR3 sequence is 13 residues long. CDR3 sequence reads: CASSLDGHNEQFF. The CDR3 nucleotides read TGCGCCAGCAGCTTGGACGGGCACAATGAGCAGTTCTTC. The full variable domain, completed using reference TRBV5-1 and TRBJ2-1, is KAGVTQTPRYLIKTRGQQVTLSCSPISGHRSVSWYQQTPGQGLQFLFEYFSETQRNKGNFPGRFSGRQFSNSRSEMNVSTLELGDSALYLCASSLDGHNEQFFGPGTRLTVL.

This clonotype was found a few times. The chain joins TRBV28 to TRBJ2-7; possibly TRBD1 for D (6 bases). The CDR3 totals 15 residues. V shed 6 bases and J shed 6 bases, with 21 bases lying between them. The germline V gene encodes CDR1 MDHEN and CDR2 SYDVKM. CDR3 sequence reads: CASRTDPGHPGEQYF. Here the CDR3 DNA reads TGTGCCAGCAGAACGGATCCGGGACACCCTGGCGAGCAGTACTTC.

The chain has TRBV29-1 and TRBJ1-2; 8 bases line up with TRBD1. The CDR3 has 13 amino acids. The germline CDR1 and CDR2 sequences are SQVTM and ANQGSEA. CDR3 DNA sequence: TGCGGGACCGGGACAGGATCTAACTATGGCTACACCTTC. Translating it yields CGTGTGSNYGYTF.

This clonotype was observed a handful of times. The rearrangement links TRBV15 to TRBJ1-1; D remains unclear. This CDR3 has 13 amino acids. V was cut by 3 bases and J by 5 bases, with 10 bases left in between. Germline CDR1 LNHNV, CDR2 YYDKDF (reference sequence). The CDR3 protein is CATSRDPGTEAFF. As DNA, the CDR3 is TGTGCCACCAGCAGGGACCCTGGTACTGAAGCTTTCTTT. Looking up the rest from reference TRBV15 and TRBJ1-1 gives the full variable domain: DAMVIQNPRYQVTQFGKPVTLSCSQTLNHNVMYWYQQKSSQAPKLLFHYYDKDFNNEADTPDNFQSRRPNTSFCFLDIRSPGLGDTAMYLCATSRDPGTEAFFGQGTRLTVV.

To note about this clonotype: Sequence at one end of the junction differs from germline and may be a read error. The chain carries TRBV6-1 and TRBJ1-1; D not resolved. The CDR3 runs 14 residues. CDR1 MNHNS and CDR2 SASEGT come from the germline V gene. This CDR3 reads CASSESTGNTEAFF. DNA for the CDR3: TGCGCCAGCAGTGAGAGTACGGGGAACACTGAAGCTTTCTTT.

In its sample, this clonotype was seen a few times. The chain joins TRBV7-9 to TRBJ2-7, with D hard to call. Trimming took off 5 bases at V and 0 bases at J, with 5 bases between the two ends. Germline assignment: CDR1 SEHNR and CDR2 FQNEAQ (reference sequence). The CDR3 covers 12 residues. The DNA for the CDR3 is TGTGCCAGCAGCACCTCCTCCTACGAGCAGTACTTC. This encodes CASSTSSYEQYF.

This clonotype has a handful of counts. The rearrangement joins TRBV20-1 to TRBJ2-5, with 10 nucleotides matching TRBD2. The length of the CDR3 is 14 residues. V trimming: 6 bases; J trimming: 5 bases; junction bases outside the gene matches: 9. Germline V gene sequence: CDR1 DFQATT, CDR2 SNEGSKA (reference sequence). In DNA form, the CDR3 reads TGCAGTGCAAGGGGACTAGCGCAATCCGAGACCCAGTACTTC. It yields the protein CSARGLAQSETQYF.

In this sample, this clonotype turned up once. The chain is built from TRBV5-1 and TRBJ1-5, with a tentative D call TRBD1 (6 bases). Germline V gene sequence: CDR1 SGHRS, CDR2 YFSETQ. CDR3 length: 13 residues. The V and J ends lost 2 bases and 7 bases respectively, with 10 bases between them. The CDR3 is CASSFRGEQPQHF. The CDR3 DNA sequence: TGCGCCAGCAGCTTCAGGGGAGAACAGCCCCAGCATTTT.

This clonotype was detected a few times. This chain links TRBV7-2 with TRBJ2-1; TRBD2 matches 10 bases. V trimming: 4 bases; J trimming: 9 bases; junction bases outside the gene matches: 12. The germline V gene encodes CDR1 SGHTA and CDR2 FQGNSA. There are 16 residues in the CDR3. The CDR3 region is CASSSRLAGERSEQFF. In nucleotides, the CDR3 is TGTGCCAGCAGCTCGAGGCTAGCGGGAGAACGGAGTGAGCAGTTCTTC.

The J gene is TRBJ2-3, the V gene TRBV27, with TRBD2 matching over 7 bases. Per the germline V gene, CDR1 is MNHEY and CDR2 is SMNVEV (reference sequence). Germline trimming cut 4 bases from V and 4 bases from J; bases unmatched to any gene: 8. This CDR3 is built from 15 residues. CDR3 sequence reads: CASSSIAGSADTQYF. The CDR3 DNA is TGTGCCAGCAGTTCGATAGCGGGTAGCGCAGATACGCAGTATTTT.

This clonotype came up many times. This chain uses TRBV20-1 with TRBJ2-1; TRBD2 aligns across 9 bases. In germline, CDR1 is DFQATT, CDR2 SNEGSKA (reference sequence). V lost 5 bases to trimming and J lost 5 bases; unmatched junction nucleotides: 7. This CDR3 has 14 amino acids. CDR3 bases: TGCAGTGCTCCTATGACTAGCGGAAACAATGAGCAGTTCTTC. It translates to CSAPMTSGNNEQFF.

This clonotype has more than one count but fewer than ten. The rearrangement joins TRBV28 to TRBJ2-3, with TRBD2 matching 9 bases. The CDR3 is 15 amino acids. The V gene end was trimmed by 3 bases and the J gene end by 4 bases; junction bases not matched to a gene: 5. Germline loops: CDR1 MDHEN, CDR2 SYDVKM. CDR3 in amino acids: CASSFWTSEPDTQYF. The CDR3 coding sequence is TGTGCCAGCAGTTTTTGGACTAGCGAGCCAGATACGCAGTATTTT. The full variable domain, with the rest looked up from reference TRBV28 and TRBJ2-3, is DVKVTQSSRYLVKRTGEKVFLECVQDMDHENMFWYRQDPGLGLRLIYFSYDVKMKEKGDIPEGYSVSREKKERFSLILESASTNQTSMYLCASSFWTSEPDTQYFGPGTRLTVL.

V usage is TRBV24-1 and J usage is TRBJ2-3; 13 positions match TRBD2. CDR1 and CDR2 from the germline V gene are KGHDR and SFDVKD. J gave up 5 bases and V 7 bases, and 11 bases lay outside the gene matches. CDR3 length: 17 amino acids. CDR3 sequence (DNA): TGTGCCACCAGCTTCCCGGGACTAGCGGGAATGGTAGATACGCAGTATTTT. It is translated as CATSFPGLAGMVDTQYF.

The rearrangement uses TRBV24-1 and TRBJ1-2, with a weak D call TRBD1 (5 bases). CDR3 size: 13 residues. Trimming removed 5 bases at V and 0 bases at J, with 6 bases between. The V gene's germline CDR1 is KGHDR and CDR2 SFDVKD. The CDR3 DNA is TGTGCCACCAGTGTAGGGGCTAACTATGGCTACACCTTC. Amino acids: CATSVGANYGYTF.

This clonotype was observed a few times. The V call is TRBV28, the J call TRBJ1-2, with 7 nucleotides matching TRBD1. V lost 6 bases and J lost 4; bases outside the gene matches: 5. CDR1 and CDR2 from the germline V gene are MDHEN and SYDVKM. The CDR3 is 13 amino acids. The CDR3 is CASSATGSYGYTF. The CDR3 bases are TGTGCCAGCAGCGCGACAGGGTCCTATGGCTACACCTTC.

The J gene is TRBJ2-2, the V gene TRBV9; 7 nucleotides align to TRBD1. After removal of 5 bases from V and 1 base from J, the junction contained 8 bases not matched to a gene. The germline V gene has CDR1 SGDLS and CDR2 YYNGEE. The CDR3 is 16 residues long. The CDR3 spells CASRAEGAGNTGELFF. The CDR3, as DNA: TGTGCCAGCAGGGCCGAGGGGGCTGGGAACACCGGGGAGCTGTTTTTT.

This clonotype has only a few counts. The chain employs TRBV3-1 and TRBJ2-4; D not certain. CDR3 length equals 11 residues. Trimming pared 0 bases from V and 9 bases from J, leaving 3 bases between. Germline V gene lookup returns CDR1 LGHDT and CDR2 YNNKEL (reference sequence). The CDR3 sequence is CASSQEFIQYF. In DNA, the CDR3 is TGTGCCAGCAGCCAAGAATTCATTCAGTACTTC.

V usage is TRBV30 and J usage is TRBJ2-7, with 7 positions matching TRBD2. Trimming at V came to 2 bases and at J to 0 bases, leaving 19 bases not matched to a gene. The CDR3 has 19 residues. Germline loops: CDR1 GTSNPN, CDR2 SVGIG (reference sequence). DNA for the CDR3: TGTGCCTGGAGTCCCCCCTGGGGCCGGGAGGTTGGGGACTCCTACGAGCAGTACTTC. Residues: CAWSPPWGREVGDSYEQYF.

A note on this clonotype: Possible read error: a much larger clone is one base away. V is TRBV5-6 and J is TRBJ2-3, with TRBD2 matching over 10 bases. The CDR3 covers 14 residues. The germline V gene encodes CDR1 SGHDT and CDR2 YYEEEE. The CDR3 DNA follows: TGTGCCAGCAGCTCCCTAGCGGGAGTAGGGACGCAGTGTTTT. Its protein product is CASSSLAGVGTQCF.

This clonotype was seen many times. CDR3: CASSVTTSGRNHEQYF. The DNA of the CDR3 is TGTGCCAGCAGTGTTACTACTAGCGGGAGGAACCACGAGCAGTACTTC. The chain recombines TRBV12-3 or TRBV12-4 with TRBJ2-7; 12 nucleotides align to TRBD2. This CDR3 has 16 amino acids. V trimming: 5 bases; J trimming: 5 bases; junction bases outside the gene matches: 10.

This chain connects TRBV6-2 or TRBV6-3 to TRBJ1-5; 8 nucleotides align to TRBD1. The CDR3 totals 15 residues. Trimming at V came to 0 bases and at J to 9 bases, leaving 7 bases not matched to a gene. The germline gives CDR1 MNHEY, CDR2 SVGEGT. In DNA form, the CDR3 reads TGTGCCAGCAGTTACTCCGGACAGGGTCCTCGGCCCCAGCATTTT. It yields the protein CASSYSGQGPRPQHF.

This clonotype came up once. It may be a read error: a sequence one base away is much more abundant. The chain links TRBV6-1 to TRBJ2-7; TRBD1 or TRBD2 may be the D gene (5 bases each). Trimming removed 7 bases from V and 1 base from J, with 14 bases in between. Germline loops: CDR1 MNHNS, CDR2 SASEGT. This CDR3 has 14 amino acids. The chain's CDR3 is CASTVGETSYEQYF. The CDR3 nucleotides read TGTGCCAGCACTGTGGGGGAAACATCCTACGAGCAGTACTTC.

This clonotype was seen more than once but under ten times. The chain employs TRBV12-3 or TRBV12-4 and TRBJ2-7; the D is unclear. Trimming pared 0 bases from V and 5 bases from J, leaving 5 bases between. The CDR3 length is 12 residues. This CDR3 reads CASSLAWNEQYF. The DNA of the CDR3 is TGTGCCAGCAGTTTAGCTTGGAACGAGCAGTACTTC.

Notes on this clonotype: A read error may produce the germline difference seen at one junction end. This chain connects TRBV10-1 to TRBJ2-7; no definite D call. From germline, CDR1 is WNHNN and CDR2 SYGVQD (reference sequence). The CDR3 runs 13 residues. CDR3 bases: TGTGCCATCAGTGAGTCGAGCTCCTACGAGCAGTACTTC. This gives the protein CAISESSSYEQYF.

This clonotype was picked up a small number of times. This rearrangement joins TRBV19 to TRBJ2-1; 9 bases line up with TRBD1. Germline V lookup: CDR1 LNHDA, CDR2 SQIVND (reference sequence). Unmatched junction bases numbered 8, after V lost 2 bases and J lost 6 bases. The CDR3 has 16 amino acids. CDR3 amino acids: CASSIPGTGIGNEQFF. The DNA of the CDR3 is TGTGCCAGTAGTATACCTGGGACAGGGATAGGCAATGAGCAGTTCTTC.

Only a few counts were recorded for this clonotype. The chain couples TRBV4-3 to TRBJ2-5; D is possibly TRBD2 (6 bases). CDR3 length equals 15 residues. The germline V and J ends were trimmed by 3 bases and 2 bases, with 13 bases remaining between them. The germline V gene encodes CDR1 LGHNA and CDR2 YSLEER. CDR3 residues: CASSQVYGRQETQYF. CDR3 coding DNA: TGCGCCAGCAGCCAGGTCTACGGGAGACAAGAGACCCAGTACTTC.

This clonotype was seen more than once but under ten times. The gene calls are TRBV5-1 and TRBJ2-4; possible D gene TRBD2, 7 bases. Germline V CDR1 and CDR2: SGHRS, YFSETQ. This CDR3 contains 14 residues. Trimming took 7 bases from V and 6 from J, leaving 17 bases between them. The CDR3 reads CASWEGGATNIQYF. CDR3 DNA: TGCGCCAGCTGGGAGGGGGGCGCGACAAACATTCAGTACTTC.